These T cell receptor beta chains were read from a single sample in a study of T-cell reconstitution after alpha-beta-depleted transplantation in children. TCRdb fed the PCR reads into MiXCR, producing one record per CDR3 protein. The sample comprises 500,000 or so distinct CDR3 sequences, about 33% of which are singletons, and around 2.3% rests with the top ten. Sequenced material: PBMCs from the stem cell graft donor, taken from the stem cell graft. All receptors derive from a human donor who donated a stem cell graft to a child with aplastic anemia. Both conserved end residues are part of each CDR3. A D gene is named only where the DNA matches it firmly. Clone size, where shown, is once, few, many, or a class for clones that have expanded.

D	V	size	J	DNA	CDR3
NA	TRBV5-1	NA	TRBJ2-1	TGCGCCAGCAGCTTGGGAGTGTTCGGGGAATCCTACAATGAGCAGTTCTTC	CASSLGVFGESYNEQFF
NA	TRBV4-3	NA	TRBJ2-5	TGCGCCAGCAGCCAAGACCGGGCGAGCCAAGAGACCCAGTACTTC	CASSQDRASQETQYF
TRBD1	TRBV6-1	NA	TRBJ1-1	TGTGCCAGCAGGGGACAGGGGGCGACCACTGAAGCTTTCTTT	CASRGQGATTEAFF
NA	TRBV7-9	few	TRBJ2-5	TGTGCCAGCAGCTTAGATTCTGGGGGGCCAGAGACCCAGTACTTC	CASSLDSGGPETQYF
TRBD2	TRBV12-3/TRBV12-4	NA	TRBJ2-1	TGTGCCAGCAGTTTAGGCTCTAGCGGGGGACCCTACAATGAGCAGTTCTTC	CASSLGSSGGPYNEQFF
NA	TRBV19	NA	TRBJ2-4	TGTGCCAGTAGCACGCCTCCCCAGGGAATAGCCAAAAACATTCAGTACTTC	CASSTPPQGIAKNIQYF
NA	TRBV7-2	few	TRBJ1-1	TGTGCCAGCAGCTTAGCTCTAATCAGGTTCGCTGAAGCTTTCTTT	CASSLALIRFAEAFF
TRBD2	TRBV19	NA	TRBJ2-3	TGTGCCAGTAGTATGGGGGGACTAGCATCCCCCACAGATACGCAGTATTTT	CASSMGGLASPTDTQYF
TRBD2	TRBV18	NA	TRBJ2-1	TGTGCCAGCTCCCTTGGGACTAGCGGGGAGCAGTTCTTC	CASSLGTSGEQFF
NA	TRBV27	NA	TRBJ2-2	TGTGCCAGCAGTTTAAATGGTGCGCCCGGGGAGCTGTTTTTT	CASSLNGAPGELFF
NA	TRBV12-3/TRBV12-4	NA	TRBJ1-1	TGTGCCAGCAATTCCGAATATCGCTCAGAAGCTTTCTTT	CASNSEYRSEAFF
NA	TRBV7-9	NA	TRBJ1-5	TGTGCCAGCAGCTTATTCGGAACAGGCGAACAGCCCCAGCATTTT	CASSLFGTGEQPQHF
TRBD2	TRBV5-5	few	TRBJ2-1	TGTGCCAGCACAAGACTTAGCGGGAACTCCTACAATGAGCAGTTCTTC	CASTRLSGNSYNEQFF
NA	TRBV7-2	NA	TRBJ1-2	TGTGCCAGCAGCTTAGCGGGGGGTGAGGGTCGGTATGGCTACACCTTC	CASSLAGGEGRYGYTF
NA	TRBV7-2	few	TRBJ2-1	TGTGCCAGCAGCTTAGTGTCCGACGGCAATGAGCAGTTCTTC	CASSLVSDGNEQFF
TRBD1	TRBV16	NA	TRBJ1-4	TGTGCCAGCAGCCAATACGCGACAGGGAGTGAAAAACTGTTTTTT	CASSQYATGSEKLFF
NA	TRBV11-3	many	TRBJ2-2	TGTGCCAGCAGCCCCTCGGTCCGCACCGGGGAGCTGTTTTTT	CASSPSVRTGELFF
NA	TRBV7-9	NA	TRBJ2-4	TGTGCCAGCAGCTTAGGTCGGGGGGCCCAAAACATTCAGTACTTC	CASSLGRGAQNIQYF
TRBD2	TRBV6-5	few	TRBJ2-3	TGTGCCAGCAGTTACAACACCCCGGGACTAGCGGGGTCAGATACGCAGTATTTT	CASSYNTPGLAGSDTQYF
NA	TRBV12-3/TRBV12-4	few	TRBJ2-1	TGTGCCAGCAGTTCAACCGCCTCTTTTGAGCAGTTCTTC	CASSSTASFEQFF
NA	TRBV2	once	TRBJ2-5	TGTGCCAGCAGTAGCGGGCCCTTCCAAGAGACCCAGTACTTC	CASSSGPFQETQYF
TRBD2	TRBV7-2	few	TRBJ2-1	TGTGCCAGCAGCTTGAGGCGGGAGAATGAGCAGTTCTTC	CASSLRRENEQFF
TRBD1	TRBV2	NA	TRBJ1-5	TGTGCCAGCAGTAAGGACAGGGGAGAAATCCAGCCCCAGCATTTT	CASSKDRGEIQPQHF
NA	TRBV5-6	few	TRBJ1-2	TGTGCCAGCAGCTTGCCTTACGGAGGCTACACCTTC	CASSLPYGGYTF
NA	TRBV6-5	NA	TRBJ1-1	TGTGCCAGCAGTTACCTATACCCGGGGCGGGGCACTGAAGCTTTCTTT	CASSYLYPGRGTEAFF
NA	TRBV4-2	NA	TRBJ2-5	TGTGCCAGCAGCCCTCTGGAGAGGGCAGAGACCCAGTACTTC	CASSPLERAETQYF
NA	TRBV12-3/TRBV12-4	NA	TRBJ1-1	TGTGCCACCTCCAGTTGGGTTGCTGAAGCTTTCTTT	CATSSWVAEAFF
NA	TRBV7-2	many	TRBJ1-1	TGTGCCAGCAGCTTAGCAGGGTCTGGCACTGAAGCTTTCTTT	CASSLAGSGTEAFF
TRBD2	TRBV5-6	few	TRBJ2-2	TGTGCCAGCAGCTGGGGACTAGCCAGCCGGGAGCTGTTTTTT	CASSWGLASRELFF
NA	TRBV12-3/TRBV12-4	NA	TRBJ1-5	TGTGCCAGCAGTTCAGGACCGGGGAGTCAGCCCCAGCATTTT	CASSSGPGSQPQHF
NA	TRBV21-1	NA	TRBJ2-1	TGTGCCAGCAGCAAAGGGGGCGGGACCCTACACAATGAGCAGTTCTTC	CASSKGGGTLHNEQFF
NA	TRBV6-5	NA	TRBJ2-1	TGTGCCAGCAGTTTCGGGACTCAATACAATGAGCAGTTCTTC	CASSFGTQYNEQFF
NA	TRBV6-4	many	TRBJ2-3	TGTGCCAGCAGTGATGATTCTAGCTTGAGCACAGATACGCAGTATTTT	CASSDDSSLSTDTQYF
NA	TRBV6-1	few	TRBJ1-1	TGTGCCAGCAGCTCCCCCGGGCGGCTCAACACTGAAGCTTTCTTT	CASSSPGRLNTEAFF
NA	TRBV7-2	NA	TRBJ2-6	TGTGCCAGCAGCTTAGAGGGGGGTGGGGCCAACGTCCTGACTTTC	CASSLEGGGANVLTF
NA	TRBV29-1	NA	TRBJ2-6	TGCAGCGTGGATGAGGGAGGCTCTGGGGCCAACGGCCTGACTTTC	CSVDEGGSGANGLTF
NA	TRBV14	few	TRBJ2-7	TGTGCCAGCAGCCAAGTTCGGGGGTACGAGCAGTACTTC	CASSQVRGYEQYF
NA	TRBV29-1	NA	TRBJ1-1	TGCAGCGTTCGGAGTTCGGCTGAAGCTTTCTTT	CSVRSSAEAFF
NA	TRBV9	NA	TRBJ2-7	TGTGCCAGCAGCGGCGGAGGCGTTGGGACCTACGAGCAGTACTTC	CASSGGGVGTYEQYF
NA	TRBV21-1	NA	TRBJ2-3	TGTGCCAGCAGCAAAGCGCGGTTGCCCAAGGGAGGAAGCACAGATACGCAGTATTTT	CASSKARLPKGGSTDTQYF
NA	TRBV29-1	NA	TRBJ1-1	TGCAGCGTTGGTGGGCAGTTGAACACTGAAGCTTTCTTT	CSVGGQLNTEAFF
NA	TRBV20-1	few	TRBJ1-2	TGCAGTGCTAGAGGCCATGGGAGAAACTATGGCTACACCTTC	CSARGHGRNYGYTF
TRBD2	TRBV25-1	NA	TRBJ2-1	TGTGCCAGCAGTGAACTCCCGGGGGGGCTAGCGGGGGGTAGGAGGTACAATGAGCAGTTCTTC	CASSELPGGLAGGRRYNEQFF
NA	TRBV27	NA	TRBJ1-1	TGTGCCAGCAGTAGAACGGGACCCAATCGTCGGGCTTTCTTT	CASSRTGPNRRAFF
NA	TRBV6-2/TRBV6-3	NA	TRBJ2-5	TGTGCCAGCAGTAGACAGCCACAAGAGACCCAGTACTTC	CASSRQPQETQYF
NA	TRBV29-1	few	TRBJ1-4	TGCAGCGTTTCAACCGGGACCGGTGAAAAACTGTTTTTT	CSVSTGTGEKLFF